The source of this T cell receptor (beta chain) is a study of blood T cell repertoires in COVID-19 (dated by TCRdb to the early 2020s). Some background on the complete study: The collaborator samples originated in the United States, Italy and Spain and spanned the acute and convalescent phases of COVID-19. HLA class I and class II types, where available, came from metadata supplied by the sample provider rather than from assay-based typing. Subjects who had been exposed to COVID-19, were actively infected with it, or had recovered from it provided the deeply sampled blood TCRbeta repertoires that made up the dataset. A freely available public database, intended as a resource for researchers studying the immune response to SARS-CoV-2, is where the repertoires were released. Nearly every sample came with metadata listing a de-identified subject ID, COVID-19 status, age in years and sex. Samples came from the ongoing ImmuneRACE study (first 160 participants) plus 1,254 subjects from 6 global collaborators. The prospective study material was composed of cDNA or gDNA derived from T cells, B-cell-depleted T cells, or PBMCs.

As regards this clone: What antigen it recognizes has not been identified. Per-nucleotide qualities are absent, and no much larger clonotype sits a single base away.

The research as a whole found: The amount of clinical and demographic metadata varied by source and participant and was provided uncurated.

One collaborating source in Seattle enrolled patients during active infection and followed them longitudinally through the course of disease. Whole blood was collected in K2EDTA tubes by collaborating institutions according to the institutions' own protocols. For TCRbeta analysis, collaborator samples were shipped as frozen whole blood, as isolated PBMCs, or as DNA extracted from either sample type. TCRbeta CDR3 regions were amplified from genomic DNA by means of the immunoSEQ Assay, a bias-controlled multiplex PCR. On the study's bioinformatics: Within the assay, amplification of reference gene primers was used to estimate how many nucleated cells each sample contained. To quantify the absolute abundance of each unique TCRbeta CDR3 rearrangement, sequence reads were collapsed and filtered. For each sample, productive Simpson clonality was calculated as the square root of Simpson's diversity index over productive rearrangements. TCRdb limited this immuneACCESS table to in-frame rearrangements with V and J called. A share of clones is missing; checked studies link under half to unresolved V genes, and the rest is unexplained. Clonal size and the V and J genes are those of that table, whereas D and trimming came from the DNA. This sample gives about 120,000 clones in total; about 90% of them show up just once. The top ten hold roughly 4% of the sample.

The CDR3 numbers 14 residues from cysteine through phenylalanine. The entry retains the CDR3 DNA only, 42 bases that are in frame from base 1. V has 0 bases trimmed and J has 7 bases trimmed; junction bases matching no gene number 0. The germline V gene provides CDR1 LGHNA and CDR2 YSLEER. Source material: peripheral blood. The clonotype was recovered from a woman in her sixties with COVID-19, enrolled during active disease. This sequence uses TRBV4-3 and TRBJ1-6, with TRBD1 identical over 7 junction bases. The bases are TGCGCCAGCAGCCAAGAACAGGGGAATTCACCCCTCCACTTT. The translation is CASSQEQGNSPLHF.